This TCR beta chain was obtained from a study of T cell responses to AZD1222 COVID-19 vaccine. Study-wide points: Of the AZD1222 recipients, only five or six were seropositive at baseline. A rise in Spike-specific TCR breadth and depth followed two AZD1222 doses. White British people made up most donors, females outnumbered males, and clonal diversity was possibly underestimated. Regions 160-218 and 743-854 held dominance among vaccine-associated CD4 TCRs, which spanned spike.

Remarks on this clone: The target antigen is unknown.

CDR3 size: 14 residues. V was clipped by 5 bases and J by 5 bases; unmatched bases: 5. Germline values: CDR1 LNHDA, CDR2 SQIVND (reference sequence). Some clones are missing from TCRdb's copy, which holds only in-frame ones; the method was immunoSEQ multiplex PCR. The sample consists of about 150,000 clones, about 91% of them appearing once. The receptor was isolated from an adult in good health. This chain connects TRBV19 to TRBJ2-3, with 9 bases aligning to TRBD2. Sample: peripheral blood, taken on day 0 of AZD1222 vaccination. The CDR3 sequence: CASSLAGAKDTQYF. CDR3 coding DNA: TGTGCCAGTAGTTTAGCGGGAGCAAAAGATACGCAGTATTTT.